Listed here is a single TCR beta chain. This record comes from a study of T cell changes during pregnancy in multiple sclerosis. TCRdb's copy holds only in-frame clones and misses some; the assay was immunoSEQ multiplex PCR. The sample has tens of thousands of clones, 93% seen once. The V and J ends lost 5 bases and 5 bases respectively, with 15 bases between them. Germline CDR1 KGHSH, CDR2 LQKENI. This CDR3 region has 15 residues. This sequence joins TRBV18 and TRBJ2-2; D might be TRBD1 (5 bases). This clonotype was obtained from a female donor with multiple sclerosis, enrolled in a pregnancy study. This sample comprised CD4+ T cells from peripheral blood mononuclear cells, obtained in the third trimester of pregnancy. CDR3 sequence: CASSISGPGTGELFF. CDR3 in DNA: TGTGCCAGCTCAATATCAGGGCCCGGGACCGGGGAGCTGTTTTTT.